Listed here is a single TCR beta chain. This record belongs to a study of cytomegalovirus exposure and HLA in healthy donors. Study-wide background: A prior analysis found more than 90 million unique TCR beta sequences from around 190 million T cells.

Trimming left V 4 bases short and J 4 bases short, with 5 bases between. The CDR3 covers 12 residues. CDR1 SGHTA and CDR2 FQGNSA come from the germline V gene. This PCR relied on a set of 60 Vbeta primers and 13 Jbeta primers. Produced via immunoSEQ multiplex PCR; TCRdb's table is partial and in-frame only. This sample has about 97,000 clones, with more than 80% found just once. This chain links TRBV7-2 with TRBJ1-3; D uncertain. This TCR was recovered from a man aged 30 to 39 in good health and CMV-seronegative. The specimen was PBMCs. CDR3 nucleotides: TGTGCCAGCAGCTCCACAGGAAACACCATATATTTT. It specifies CASSSTGNTIYF.